The rows below give T cell receptor beta chains drawn from one sample of a study of memory CD4+ T cells and cytomegalovirus serostatus. Only in-frame clones appear in the TCRdb table, and some are missing; sequencing was by immunoSEQ multiplex PCR. The sample yields 40,000 or so clones, around 79% seen once. Sequencing was carried out using memory CD4+ T cells from blood. These receptors were taken from an adult in good health and CMV-seronegative. The CDR3 runs from the conserved cysteine through the conserved F or W. The D gene is left open where the match is weak. Only some rows state a clone size, as once, few, many or a class for expanded clones.

d_call	j_call	v_call	clone_size	cdr3_aa	cdr3_nt
NA	TRBJ1-2	TRBV12-5	NA	CASGFLTGVYGYTF	TGTGCTAGTGGTTTCCTGACGGGCGTCTATGGCTACACCTTC
TRBD1	TRBJ2-7	TRBV7-2	NA	CASSRTGYSYEQYF	TGTGCCAGCAGCCGGACAGGGTATTCCTACGAGCAGTACTTC
NA	TRBJ1-6	TRBV10-2	NA	CASSEPFGLSSYNSPLHF	TGCGCCAGCAGTGAGCCCTTCGGACTGAGCTCCTATAATTCACCCCTCCACTTT
TRBD1	TRBJ1-6	TRBV27	NA	CASNPRGPYSPLHF	TGTGCCAGCAATCCAAGGGGGCCCTATTCACCCCTCCACTTT
NA	TRBJ1-2	TRBV19	NA	CASTPGWTNYGYTF	TGTGCCAGTACCCCTGGATGGACTAACTATGGCTACACCTTC
TRBD1	TRBJ2-1	TRBV5-4	NA	CASSLQTGGYNEQFF	TGTGCCAGCAGCTTGCAGACAGGGGGCTACAATGAGCAGTTCTTC
TRBD1	TRBJ2-7	TRBV5-4	NA	CASSSTGGEYEQYF	TGTGCCAGCAGCTCGACAGGGGGCGAGTACGAGCAGTACTTC
TRBD2	TRBJ2-1	TRBV2	few	CASSDGVAGGLIEQFF	TGTGCCAGCAGTGATGGGGTAGCGGGGGGGCTAATTGAGCAGTTCTTC
NA	TRBJ2-5	TRBV30	NA	CAWSLGNPGPQETQYF	TGTGCCTGGAGTCTGGGAAATCCCGGGCCCCAAGAGACCCAGTACTTC
TRBD1	TRBJ1-3	TRBV2	NA	CASSRQGGGNTIYF	TGTGCCAGCAGTCGACAGGGAGGTGGAAACACCATATATTTT
NA	TRBJ1-2	TRBV7-2	NA	CASSSKFDGYTF	TGTGCCAGCAGCTCCAAGTTCGATGGCTACACCTTC
TRBD1	TRBJ1-2	TRBV7-8	NA	CASSLVAGQGFNYGYTF	TGTGCCAGCAGCTTAGTGGCCGGACAGGGCTTTAACTATGGCTACACCTTC
NA	TRBJ1-1	TRBV5-1	medium-sized	CASSLGGNEAFF	TGCGCCAGCAGCTTGGGAGGTAATGAAGCTTTCTTT
TRBD1	TRBJ2-7	TRBV6-1	NA	CASRTGGSYEQYF	TGTGCCAGCAGGACAGGGGGATCCTACGAGCAGTACTTC
TRBD2	TRBJ2-7	TRBV6-1	NA	CASSARVGGKGHSEQYF	TGTGCCAGCAGTGCCCGGGTGGGGGGGAAAGGTCACTCCGAGCAGTACTTC
NA	TRBJ2-7	TRBV6-1	NA	CASTPKQGQQYF	TGTGCCAGCACTCCGAAACAGGGTCAGCAGTACTTC